This T cell receptor (beta chain) was obtained from a study of regulatory T cells in long-lasting Graves disease. Through Arm-PCR of CDR3 regions and iRepertoire HTBI primers, TCR beta libraries were built. TCRdb reprocessed the multiplex PCR reads via MiXCR and lists one record per CDR3 protein. The sample lists roughly 300,000 distinct CDR3 sequences, 15% to 20% occurring once. Regarding time point: persistent/refractory GD, antithyroid drugs over 5 years with positive TRAb. Scientists built the TCR library using RNA that was extracted from PBMCs. Ten or more counts support this clonotype. Trimming left V 4 bases short and J 5 bases short, with 14 bases between. Per the germline V gene, CDR1 is SEHNR and CDR2 is FQNEAQ (reference sequence). The CDR3 spans 14 residues.

The chain couples TRBV7-9 to TRBJ1-2; D possibly corresponds to TRBD1 (5 bases). Sequencing was performed on peripheral blood mononuclear cells (PBMCs), taken when the disease was refractory, from a patient treated with antithyroid drugs. This TCR came from a female donor with Graves disease. CDR3 region: CASSSSPAGYGYTF. In DNA form, the CDR3 reads TGTGCCAGCAGCTCCTCCCCGGCAGGGTATGGCTACACCTTC.